This T cell receptor beta chain was retrieved from a study of T cell repertoires in cytomegalovirus infection. For the study at large: HLA-B-restricted CMV epitopes that are well studied were used alongside recently identified HLA-C-restricted ones. Public TCR beta signatures provided an indication of both CMV infection and a matching HLA type. Overall study results and limits: Ex vivo responses were dominated by HLA-C-restricted CMV-specific TCR beta clonotypes. CMV carriers with the relevant HLA were identified by cumulative public TCR beta family frequency.

TCRdb re-derived calls from the reads in MiXCR, one entry per CDR3 protein. The table has around 900,000 distinct CDR3 sequences, about 33% seen once. This CDR3 is built from 15 residues. V was clipped by 1 base and J by 5 bases, with 16 bases between them. Germline CDR1 is SGHKS and CDR2 is YYEKEE (reference sequence). This clonotype has only a few counts. Its antigen is as yet unknown. This receptor was identified in a human donor in good health (CMV status not recorded). Some clones in this sample may be carry-over from other donors' samples. The rearrangement joins TRBV5-5 to TRBJ2-7, with D possibly being TRBD2 (6 bases). This sample comprised cultured CD8+ T cells from PBMCs, obtained from culture after CMV antigen stimulation. The CDR3 DNA sequence: TGTGCCAGCAGCTTGTTCGGGGCGCGGGACGACGAGCAGTACTTC. Amino acids: CASSLFGARDDEQYF.